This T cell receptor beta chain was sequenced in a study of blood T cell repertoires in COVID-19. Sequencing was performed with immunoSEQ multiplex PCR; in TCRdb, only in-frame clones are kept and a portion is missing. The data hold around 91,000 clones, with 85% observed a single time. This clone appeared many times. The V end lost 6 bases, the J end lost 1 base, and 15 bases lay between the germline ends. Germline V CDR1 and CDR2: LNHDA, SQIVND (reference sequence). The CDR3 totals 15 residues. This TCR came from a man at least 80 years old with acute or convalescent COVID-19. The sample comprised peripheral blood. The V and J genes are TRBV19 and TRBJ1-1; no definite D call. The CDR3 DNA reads TGTGCCAGTAGCCTGGGAGTCTCCCAGAACACTGAAGCTTTCTTT. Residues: CASSLGVSQNTEAFF.